This T cell receptor beta chain was documented in a study of CD8+CD57+ T cells in acquired aplastic anemia. General observations from the study: Twenty-nine sequences, all CD8+ CDR3, were shared between patients and controls.

CD8+CD57+ cell expansion had been shown by flow cytometry in patients chosen for sequencing. Untreated patients provided the blood samples, with no therapy given before sampling. Genomic DNA was employed as the template in profiling TCR beta VDJ and CDR3. TCRdb re-called the reads with MiXCR, one entry per CDR3 protein. The table has under 350,000 distinct CDR3 sequences, roughly 53% seen once. Looked up from germline, CDR1 is SGHTA and CDR2 is FQGNSA. The CDR3 loop spans 15 amino acids. Unmatched junction bases numbered 10, after V lost 5 bases and J lost 6 bases. A few counts support this clonotype. What it binds is unknown.

The V and J genes are TRBV7-2 and TRBJ2-7; 10 nucleotides match TRBD1. The TCR originated in a human donor with aplastic anemia. Sequencing was carried out using sorted CD4+, CD8+, or CD8+CD57+ T cells (not recorded which) from PBMCs. The CDR3 DNA reads as TGTGCCAGCAGCCCAGAGGGGACAGGGGTTTCCGAGCAGTACTTC. Amino acid sequence: CASSPEGTGVSEQYF.